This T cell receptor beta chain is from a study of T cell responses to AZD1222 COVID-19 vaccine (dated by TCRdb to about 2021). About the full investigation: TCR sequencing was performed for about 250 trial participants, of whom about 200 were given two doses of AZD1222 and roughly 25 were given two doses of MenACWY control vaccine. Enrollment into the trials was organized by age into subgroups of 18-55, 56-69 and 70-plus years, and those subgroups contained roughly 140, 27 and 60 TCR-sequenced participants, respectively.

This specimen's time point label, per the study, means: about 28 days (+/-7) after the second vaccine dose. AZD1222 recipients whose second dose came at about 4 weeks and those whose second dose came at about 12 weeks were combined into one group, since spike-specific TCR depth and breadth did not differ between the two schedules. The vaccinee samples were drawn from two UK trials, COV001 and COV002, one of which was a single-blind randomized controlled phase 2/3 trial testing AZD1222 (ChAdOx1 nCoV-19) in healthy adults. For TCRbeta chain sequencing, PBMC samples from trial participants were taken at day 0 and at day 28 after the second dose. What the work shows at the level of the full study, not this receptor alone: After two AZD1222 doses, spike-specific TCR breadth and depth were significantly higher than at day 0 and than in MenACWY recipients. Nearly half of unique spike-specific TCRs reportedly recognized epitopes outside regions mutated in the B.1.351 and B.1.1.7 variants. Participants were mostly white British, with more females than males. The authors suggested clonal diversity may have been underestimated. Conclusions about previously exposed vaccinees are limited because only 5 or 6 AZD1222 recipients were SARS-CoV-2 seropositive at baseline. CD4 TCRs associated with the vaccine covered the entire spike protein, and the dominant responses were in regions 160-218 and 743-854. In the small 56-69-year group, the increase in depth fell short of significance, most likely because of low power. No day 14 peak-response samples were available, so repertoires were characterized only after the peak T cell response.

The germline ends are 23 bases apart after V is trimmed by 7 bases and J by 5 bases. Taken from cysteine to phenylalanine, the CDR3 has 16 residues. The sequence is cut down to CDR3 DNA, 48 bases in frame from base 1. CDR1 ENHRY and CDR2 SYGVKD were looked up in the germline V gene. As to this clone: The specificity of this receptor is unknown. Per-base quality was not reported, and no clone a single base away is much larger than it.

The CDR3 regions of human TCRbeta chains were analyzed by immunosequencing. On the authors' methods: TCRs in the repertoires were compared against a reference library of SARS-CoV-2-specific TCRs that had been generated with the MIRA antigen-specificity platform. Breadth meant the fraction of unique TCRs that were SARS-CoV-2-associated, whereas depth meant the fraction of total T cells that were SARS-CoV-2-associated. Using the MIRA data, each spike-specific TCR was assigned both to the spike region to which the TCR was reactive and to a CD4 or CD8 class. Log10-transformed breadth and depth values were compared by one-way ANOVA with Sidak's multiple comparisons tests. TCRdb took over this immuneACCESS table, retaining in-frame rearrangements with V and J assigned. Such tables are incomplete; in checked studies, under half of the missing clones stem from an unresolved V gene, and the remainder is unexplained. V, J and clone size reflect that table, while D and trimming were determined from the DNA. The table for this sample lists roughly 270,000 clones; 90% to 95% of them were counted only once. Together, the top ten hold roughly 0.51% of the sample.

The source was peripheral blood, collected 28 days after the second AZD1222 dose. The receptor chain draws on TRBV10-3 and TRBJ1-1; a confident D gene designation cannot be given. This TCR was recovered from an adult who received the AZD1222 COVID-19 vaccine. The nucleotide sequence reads TGTGCCATCACCAGAGGTAGACACTCCCAAGCGACTGAAGCTTTCTTT. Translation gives CAITRGRHSQATEAFF.